This T cell receptor beta chain was documented in a study of blood T cells in healthy people across ages. For this clonotype: The antigen remains unidentified. An end of the junction does not agree with germline; a read error may underlie this.

Healthy Caucasian individuals from Russia aged about 6 to 90 were enrolled as donors. Researchers collected 9.5 to 10 milliliters of peripheral blood from every single donor. Germline CDR1 reads SGDLS; CDR2 reads YYNGEE. The CDR3 is 14 residues long. With a J-beta primer mix and a sample-barcoded 5' primer, a second PCR ran about 6 to 11 cycles. TCRdb called the 5' RACE reads again in MiXCR, with one record for every CDR3 protein. The repertoire holds roughly 700,000 distinct CDR3 sequences, around 25% seen once, with more than 7.5% in the top ten. Study observations and caveats: Per million T cells, TCR beta diversity dropped about linearly as age rose.

This same sample was also taken into another study, of T cells of mothers and their children. This second report adds: The shaping of TCR recombination output by thymic selection is similar in related and unrelated pairs.

The V and J genes are TRBV9 and TRBJ2-7; D not certain. This TCR came from a boy aged 10-17 years in good health. The sequenced material came from blood. In DNA, the CDR3 is TGTGCCAACAGCGTAGATGGTGAGTCCTACGAGCAGTACTTC. The encoded protein is CANSVDGESYEQYF.